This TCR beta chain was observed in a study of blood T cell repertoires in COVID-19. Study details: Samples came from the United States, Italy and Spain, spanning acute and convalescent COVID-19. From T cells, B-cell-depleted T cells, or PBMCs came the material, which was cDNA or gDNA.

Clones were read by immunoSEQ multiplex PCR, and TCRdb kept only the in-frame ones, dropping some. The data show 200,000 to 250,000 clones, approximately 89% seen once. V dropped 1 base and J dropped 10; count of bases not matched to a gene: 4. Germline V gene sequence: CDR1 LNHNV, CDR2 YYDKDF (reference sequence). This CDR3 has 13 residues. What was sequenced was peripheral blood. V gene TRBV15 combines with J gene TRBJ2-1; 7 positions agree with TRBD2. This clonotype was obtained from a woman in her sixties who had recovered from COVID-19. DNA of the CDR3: TGTGCCACCAGCAGAGGGGAGGGGCCCGAGCAGTTCTTC. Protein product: CATSRGEGPEQFF.